Below are 26 T cell receptor beta chains sequenced from a single sample in a study of T cell repertoires in cytomegalovirus infection. TCRdb re-called the reads with MiXCR, one entry per CDR3 protein. There are under 350,000 distinct CDR3 sequences in the sample; more than 8% occur only once, and around 4.1% lies in the top ten. Sequenced material: PBMCs. These TCRs come from a human donor in good health (CMV status not recorded). Some clones in this sample may be carry-over from other donors' samples.

CDR3 amino acids: CAISGADQSPLHF. CDR3 nucleotides: TGTGCCATCAGTGGGGCAGATCAATCACCCCTCCACTTT. V gene TRBV10-3 combines with J gene TRBJ1-6; D call uncertain. This CDR3 region has 13 residues. V was trimmed by 4 bases and J by 10 bases, leaving 11 bases between them. Germline values: CDR1 ENHRY, CDR2 SYGVKD.

The J gene is TRBJ1-2, the V gene TRBV20-1, with D possibly matching TRBD1 (5 bases). Germline V lookup: CDR1 DFQATT, CDR2 SNEGSKA (reference sequence). This CDR3 region has 14 residues. Trimming cost V 4 bases and J 6 bases, with 18 bases left between them. In DNA, the CDR3 is TGCAGTGCTACGCGGGGCACTGGGTGGGATGGCTACACCTTC. Encoded protein: CSATRGTGWDGYTF.

This clonotype was seen at least ten times. The V gene is TRBV18, the J gene TRBJ2-5; TRBD2 agrees at 7 bases. The CDR3 is made up of 13 amino acids. In germline, CDR1 is KGHSH, CDR2 LQKENI. V shed 4 bases and J 1 base; nucleotides not matched to a gene: 0. CDR3 nucleotides: TGTGCCAGCTCACGGACTAGCCAAGAGACCCAGTACTTC. This codes for CASSRTSQETQYF.

This clonotype was observed many times. V usage is TRBV7-9 and J usage is TRBJ1-4; tentative D call: TRBD1 (6 bases). The CDR3 loop spans 15 amino acids. V was pared by 1 base and J by 8 bases, with 14 bases between. Germline CDR1 reads SEHNR; CDR2 reads FQNEAQ (reference sequence). The CDR3 region is CASSLGTVGSEKLFF. CDR3 DNA: TGTGCCAGCAGCTTAGGGACAGTGGGTTCGGAAAAACTGTTTTTT.

Only a few counts were recorded for this clonotype. This chain links TRBV7-9 with TRBJ1-5, with D perhaps TRBD1 (5 bases). V was shortened by 2 bases and J by 5 bases, with 10 bases between the two germline ends. This CDR3 has 14 amino acids. The germline gives CDR1 SEHNR, CDR2 FQNEAQ (reference sequence). The CDR3 reads CASSLSQGHQPQHF. The CDR3 DNA reads TGTGCCAGCAGCTTAAGTCAGGGCCATCAGCCCCAGCATTTT. Drawing the rest from reference TRBV7-9 and TRBJ1-5, the complete variable domain is DTGVSQNPRHKITKRGQNVTFRCDPISEHNRLYWYRQTLGQGPEFLTYFQNEAQLEKSRLLSDRFSAERPKGSFSTLEIQRTEQGDSAMYLCASSLSQGHQPQHFGDGTRLSIL.

This chain uses TRBV20-1 with TRBJ2-7, with 8 bases identical to TRBD2. Germline trimming cut 0 bases from V and 0 bases from J; bases unmatched to any gene: 4. The germline V gene encodes CDR1 DFQATT and CDR2 SNEGSKA (reference sequence). This CDR3 has 15 residues. The DNA for the CDR3 is TGCAGTGCTAGAGATTTAGCGGGGTACTCCTACGAGCAGTACTTC. This encodes CSARDLAGYSYEQYF.

The V and J genes are TRBV6-8 and TRBJ2-7; 7 bases align to TRBD1. The CDR3 consists of 12 residues. CDR1 and CDR2 from the germline V gene are MNHGY and SAAAGT. The V segment lost 8 bases and the J segment 3 bases; nucleotides outside the gene matches: 4. The CDR3 loop is CASRGQNYEQYF. The CDR3 DNA reads as TGTGCCAGCCGGGGACAGAACTACGAGCAGTACTTC.

This clonotype was counted ten times or more. The chain employs TRBV2 and TRBJ2-3; TRBD1 or TRBD2 may be the D gene (6 bases each). CDR3 size: 14 residues. Germline CDR1 is SNHLY and CDR2 is FYNNEI. The germline V and J ends were trimmed by 6 bases and 3 bases, with 13 bases remaining between them. The chain's CDR3 is CASRNGGQTDTQYF. DNA of the CDR3: TGTGCCAGCAGGAATGGGGGGCAAACAGATACGCAGTATTTT. Based on the CDR3 plus reference TRBV2 and TRBJ2-3, the full variable domain is EPEVTQTPSHQVTQMGQEVILRCVPISNHLYFYWYRQILGQKVEFLVSFYNNEISEKSEIFDDQFSVERPDGSNFTLKIRSTKLEDSAMYFCASRNGGQTDTQYFGPGTRLTVL.

This clonotype was observed a few times. The chain's CDR3 is CATSDPRTGEQETQYF. CDR3 sequence (DNA): TGTGCCACCAGTGACCCACGGACAGGGGAGCAAGAGACCCAGTACTTC. V usage is TRBV24-1 and J usage is TRBJ2-5, with 9 nucleotides matching TRBD1. V lost 4 bases, J lost 2 bases, and 7 bases stayed unmatched. Germline lookup yields CDR1 KGHDR and CDR2 SFDVKD. The length of the CDR3 is 16 residues.

The V call is TRBV12-3 or TRBV12-4, the J call TRBJ2-3; 12 nucleotides agree with TRBD2. The CDR3 covers 14 residues. The junction had 3 bases not matched to a gene; V was cut back by 6 bases and J by 5 bases. The CDR3 is CASRPGLAGDTQYF. The CDR3 DNA reads as TGTGCCAGCAGGCCGGGACTAGCGGGAGATACGCAGTATTTT.

This clonotype was seen many times. The chain is built from TRBV7-2 and TRBJ2-3, with 7 bases identical to TRBD1. The CDR3 contains 18 residues. Per the germline V gene, CDR1 is SGHTA and CDR2 is FQGNSA. V gave up 6 bases and J gave up 0 bases; unmatched junction bases: 15. The CDR3 loop reads CASRGRGRRDRSTDTQYF. CDR3 coding DNA: TGTGCCAGCAGGGGACGAGGGCGCCGGGACAGAAGCACAGATACGCAGTATTTT.

There are a few counts of this clonotype. The chain links TRBV7-3 to TRBJ1-6; TRBD1 matches 9 bases. V dropped 5 bases and J dropped 11; count of bases not matched to a gene: 4. The germline CDR1 and CDR2 sequences are SGHTA and FQGTGA. The length of the CDR3 is 13 residues. CDR3 coding DNA: TGTGCCAGCAGCAGGGGACAGGGCGCACCCCTCCACTTT. As protein: CASSRGQGAPLHF.

This clonotype was detected ten times or more. The chain employs TRBV7-2 and TRBJ1-6, with 7 bases aligning to TRBD1. Germline CDR1 SGHTA, CDR2 FQGNSA. V shed 5 bases and J 3 bases; nucleotides not matched to a gene: 7. The CDR3 sequence is 16 residues long. In DNA form, the CDR3 reads TGTGCCAGCAGCCCCGTACAGGGGAGCTATAATTCACCCCTCCACTTT. Protein: CASSPVQGSYNSPLHF.

This clonotype was picked up many times. V is TRBV28 and J is TRBJ2-6; 7 positions match TRBD2. The CDR3 has 16 amino acids. Trimming took 1 base from V and 3 from J; bases not matched to a gene: 3. Germline CDR1 is MDHEN and CDR2 is SYDVKM. The CDR3 sequence is CASSLLAGGGANVLTF. CDR3 bases: TGTGCCAGCAGTTTATTAGCGGGTGGTGGGGCCAACGTCCTGACTTTC.

The chain uses TRBV19 and TRBJ1-4; tentative D call: TRBD1 (5 bases). V was clipped by 7 bases and J by 3 bases, with 21 bases between them. This CDR3 spans 17 amino acids. Germline V gene sequence: CDR1 LNHDA, CDR2 SQIVND (reference sequence). CDR3 nucleotide sequence: TGTGCCAGTAAGAAGGGGAGTTCGGGCTTAGCTAATGAAAAACTGTTTTTT. It yields the protein CASKKGSSGLANEKLFF.

This clonotype was counted between two and nine times. This sequence joins TRBV12-3 or TRBV12-4 and TRBJ2-7; TRBD2 matches 9 bases. V shed 6 bases, J shed 4 bases, and the junction held 7 bases outside the gene matches. CDR3 length equals 14 residues. CDR3 protein: CASRRSGGNYEQYF. Here the CDR3 DNA reads TGTGCCAGCAGGCGTAGCGGGGGAAATTACGAGCAGTACTTC.

This clonotype was seen a few times. The chain links TRBV6-8 to TRBJ1-2; unclear D gene. Germline CDR1 is MNHGY and CDR2 is SAAAGT. This CDR3 has 16 residues. Trimming took off 0 bases at V and 2 bases at J, with 13 bases between the two ends. This chain's CDR3 is CASSYSDGTPNYGYTF. In DNA, the CDR3 is TGTGCCAGCAGTTACTCGGACGGAACCCCGAACTATGGCTACACCTTC.

This clonotype came up a few times. The rearrangement joins TRBV4-1 to TRBJ2-5; D gene uncertain. In germline, CDR1 is MGHRA, CDR2 YSYEKL. Between the trimmed V and J ends, which lost 0 bases and 5 bases, there was a span of 10 bases. The CDR3 loop spans 14 amino acids. The CDR3 coding sequence is TGCGCCAGCAGCCAAGAATTCGCCTCGGAGACCCAGTACTTC. Translated, it gives CASSQEFASETQYF.

This clonotype occurred many times. This chain connects TRBV7-2 to TRBJ1-1; D remains unclear. The ends were cut back, 3 bases at V and 5 bases at J, with 13 bases in the middle. The germline gives CDR1 SGHTA, CDR2 FQGNSA. This CDR3 has 14 amino acids. This CDR3 reads CASSFANQNTEAFF. The CDR3 DNA reads as TGTGCCAGCAGCTTCGCCAATCAGAATACTGAAGCTTTCTTT.

This clonotype occurred many times. DNA for the CDR3: TGTGCCAGCAGTGGGCAGGGGTTGGTAAACACTGAAGCTTTCTTT. Its translation is CASSGQGLVNTEAFF. The gene calls are TRBV7-2 and TRBJ1-1; tentative D call: TRBD1 (6 bases). CDR1 is SGHTA, CDR2 FQGNSA, per germline. Trimming removed 6 bases from V and 2 bases from J, with 16 bases in between. The CDR3 loop spans 15 amino acids.

There are a few counts of this clonotype. The V gene is TRBV12-3 or TRBV12-4, the J gene TRBJ2-1; possibly TRBD2 for D (5 bases). V was shortened by 3 bases and J by 5 bases, with 11 bases between the two germline ends. There are 14 residues in the CDR3. In DNA form, the CDR3 reads TGTGCCAGCAGTTTCGGCGGAGGTCACAATGAGCAGTTCTTC. Translated, it gives CASSFGGGHNEQFF.

This clonotype occurred once. The rearrangement uses TRBV5-1 and TRBJ2-7; D remains unclear. The V gene lost 5 bases and the J gene lost 0 bases, with 15 bases spanning the gap. CDR3 length: 15 amino acids. Germline V lookup: CDR1 SGHRS, CDR2 YFSETQ. CDR3 protein: CASRQNTADSYEQYF. The CDR3 nucleotides are TGCGCCAGCAGGCAGAACACGGCGGACTCCTACGAGCAGTACTTC.

This clonotype was recorded a few times. The rearrangement links TRBV7-2 to TRBJ1-2; TRBD1 agrees at 8 bases. V was clipped by 1 base and J by 4 bases; unmatched bases: 5. The CDR3 is made up of 15 amino acids. The germline CDR1 and CDR2 sequences are SGHTA and FQGNSA. The CDR3, as DNA: TGTGCCAGCAGCTTAGTTCCAGGGGGCAGCTATGGCTACACCTTC. It encodes CASSLVPGGSYGYTF.

V is TRBV11-2 and J is TRBJ2-5; D uncertain. The V and J ends lost 0 bases and 1 base respectively, with 12 bases between them. CDR3 length: 16 amino acids. Germline CDR1 is SGHAT and CDR2 is FQNNGV. CDR3 DNA sequence: TGTGCCAGCAGCTTAGATCAAGGGTATGGCCAAGAGACCCAGTACTTC. Residues: CASSLDQGYGQETQYF.

This clonotype appeared many times. The chain carries TRBV20-1 and TRBJ1-3, with 9 bases that match TRBD1. V lost 3 bases and J lost 0; bases outside the gene matches: 6. The CDR3 runs 16 residues. Germline V lookup: CDR1 DFQATT, CDR2 SNEGSKA (reference sequence). The CDR3 is CSARPGTGLSGNTIYF. Here the CDR3 DNA reads TGCAGTGCTAGGCCAGGGACAGGGCTCTCTGGAAACACCATATATTTT.

This clonotype was counted a few times. The gene calls are TRBV12-3 or TRBV12-4 and TRBJ1-4; tentative D call: TRBD1 (6 bases). V lost 6 bases and J 0 bases, leaving 8 bases between the germline ends. The CDR3 consists of 14 residues. In DNA form, the CDR3 reads TGTGCCAGCAGACAGGGAACAACTAATGAAAAACTGTTTTTT. As protein: CASRQGTTNEKLFF.